The 9 T cell receptor beta chains reported below all come from one sample, sequenced in a study of vaccination and CD4 T cells after COVID-19. Treatment in this sample: roughly nine-day PBMC culture with coronavirus spike peptide pools or control peptides (ViraFEST assay). Which antigens these TCRs recognize remains unknown. Oncomine TCR Beta short-read sequencing was applied to DNA from cultured CD4+ T cells. Each CDR3 protein gets one entry after TCRdb re-called the PCR reads with MiXCR. The table includes 13,000 to 15,000 distinct CDR3 sequences, 35% to 55% detected once. The source material was CD4+ T cells from blood, cultured in vitro. The receptors were gathered from a human donor who had recovered from COVID-19.

This clonotype was counted only a few times. The CDR3 spells CSGSDGSTEAFF. The CDR3 bases are TGCAGCGGTTCGGACGGGAGCACTGAAGCTTTCTTT. V gene TRBV29-1 combines with J gene TRBJ1-1; no firm D call. Trimming stripped 7 bases from V and 4 bases from J, with 13 bases between. This CDR3 spans 12 amino acids. CDR1 is SQVTM, CDR2 ANQGSEA, per germline.

The chain has TRBV7-8 and TRBJ1-1, with D possibly TRBD1 on 6 matching bases. V dropped 1 base and J dropped 3 bases, with 12 bases sitting between them. The CDR3 has 15 amino acids. CDR1 SGHVS and CDR2 FQNEAQ come from the germline V gene. The CDR3 DNA sequence: TGTGCCAGCAGCTTAGAGAGCAGGGGAGACACTGAAGCTTTCTTT. Translation: CASSLESRGDTEAFF.

The chain links TRBV10-3 to TRBJ2-5, with TRBD1 as a possible D gene (6 bases). This CDR3 contains 15 residues. The germline CDR1 and CDR2 sequences are ENHRY and SYGVKD. V lost 2 bases and J lost 5, with 15 bases in between. Here the CDR3 reads CAISEGPGEQETQYF. Here the CDR3 DNA reads TGTGCCATCAGTGAGGGCCCAGGGGAGCAGGAGACCCAGTACTTC.

The J gene is TRBJ1-2, the V gene TRBV19, with a weak D call TRBD1 (5 bases). Trimming removed 7 bases at V and 2 bases at J, with 14 bases between. Per the germline V gene, CDR1 is LNHDA and CDR2 is SQIVND (reference sequence). The CDR3 totals 14 residues. CDR3 bases: TGTGCCAGTAAAGAGCAGGGAGGAAACTATGGCTACACCTTC. This codes for CASKEQGGNYGYTF. The full variable domain, rest sourced from reference TRBV19 and TRBJ1-2, is DGGITQSPKYLFRKEGQNVTLSCEQNLNHDAMYWYRQDPGQGLRLIYYSQIVNDFQKGDIAEGYSVSREKKESFPLTVTSAQKNPTAFYLCASKEQGGNYGYTFGSGTRLTVV.

CDR3 DNA sequence: TGTGCCTGGAGTGTAGGACTAGCGGGGGGCCCTACCTACGAGCAGTACTTC. Protein sequence: CAWSVGLAGGPTYEQYF. V gene TRBV30 combines with J gene TRBJ2-7; 14 nucleotides match TRBD2. Germline V lookup: CDR1 GTSNPN, CDR2 SVGIG (reference sequence). This CDR3 has 17 amino acids. J gave up 2 bases and V 0 bases, and 6 bases lay outside the gene matches.

This clonotype was found once. Germline is not matched at one junction end, which may reflect a read error. The chain recombines TRBV12-3 or TRBV12-4 with TRBJ2-1, with a weak D call TRBD2 (5 bases). The CDR3 has 16 amino acids. The CDR3, as DNA: TGTGCCAGCAGTTTAGGGGGTCTAGCAGTTTACAATGGGCAGTTCTTC. Its protein product is CASSLGGLAVYNGQFF.

This clonotype was counted a few times. CDR3 in amino acids: CASSQTGGYGYTF. The CDR3 bases are TGCGCCAGCAGCCAAACAGGGGGGTACGGCTACACCTTC. This chain connects TRBV4-1 to TRBJ1-2, with 8 bases fitting TRBD1. The CDR3 spans 13 residues. The germline V gene encodes CDR1 MGHRA and CDR2 YSYEKL. V trimming: 2 bases; J trimming: 8 bases; junction bases outside the gene matches: 4.

V usage is TRBV5-4 and J usage is TRBJ2-2; the match to TRBD2 covers 15 bases. The CDR3 consists of 16 residues. V shed 4 bases, J shed 7 bases, and the junction held 5 bases outside the gene matches. Per germline, CDR1 SGHNT and CDR2 YYREEE (reference sequence). This CDR3 is CASSTGTSGRSGELFF. In DNA, the CDR3 is TGTGCCAGCAGCACCGGGACTAGCGGGAGGAGCGGGGAGCTGTTTTTT.

As DNA, the CDR3 is TGCAGTGCTAGGAAAGGAGACAGTATGAACACTGAAGCTTTCTTT. It is translated as CSARKGDSMNTEAFF. V and J are TRBV20-1 and TRBJ1-1; a weak D match, TRBD1 (5 bases). The CDR3 runs 15 residues. Germline V gene data show CDR1 as DFQATT and CDR2 as SNEGSKA (reference sequence). Trimming took 3 bases from V and 0 from J, leaving 14 bases between them.